Included here is one T cell receptor (beta chain) sequence, with context. This receptor's antigen is unknown. No base-level quality is on record; no much larger clone is a single base apart. For sequencing of the TCRbeta CDR3 region, genomic DNA was extracted from the sorted cells. The immunoSEQ Assay was used for sequencing of TCRbeta CDR3 regions. As stored in TCRdb, this immuneACCESS dataset retains in-frame rearrangements with V and J assigned. A fraction of the clones does not appear; measured against another copy, unresolved V genes explain less than half of the discrepancy, and the remainder lacks a known reason. The sample table records some 96,000 clones; roughly 80% of these occur just once. The ten largest account for approximately 1.5% of the sample. Patients with a history of autoimmune disease or receiving systemic immunosuppression were excluded from the trial. Peripheral blood for TCR sequencing was collected from all dose cohorts at baseline, on cycle 4 day 1, and on cycle 7 day 1. Samples came from an open-label, multicenter, first-in-human phase I dose-escalation trial of ivuxolimab. Adults with locally advanced or metastatic melanoma, renal cell carcinoma, hepatocellular carcinoma or head and neck squamous cell carcinoma were enrolled in the trial. Before TCR sequencing, CD4+ and CD8+ T cells were separately sorted from peripheral blood.

The data belong to a study of OX40 agonist ivuxolimab in advanced cancers. Concerning the study at large: Ivuxolimab, which targeted the costimulatory receptor OX40 (CD134), was an agonistic, fully human IgG2 monoclonal antibody. In the dose-escalation cohort, 82.7% of patients were male, and the mean age was roughly 60 years with a range of about 20 to 80. Three dose-escalation patients achieved partial responses, one with hepatocellular carcinoma and two with cutaneous melanoma. Prior anti-PD-1, anti-PD-L1 or anti-CTLA-4 therapy was permitted, and about two fifths of dose-escalation patients had received checkpoint inhibitors. The paper describes the monotherapy dose-escalation part (N of about 47 patients) of the phase I trial of ivuxolimab. Intravenous ivuxolimab was administered to patients every 2 weeks at six dose levels: 0.01, 0.1, 0.3, 1.5, 3 and 10 mg/kg. Peripheral TCRbeta sequencing aimed to test whether ivuxolimab altered TCR sequence diversity and caused clonal T-cell expansion. Among the 52 dose-escalation patients, about 19 had hepatocellular carcinoma, roughly 15 melanoma, 9 renal cell carcinoma and 9 head and neck cancer. The investigation overall reported the following: After ivuxolimab, expanded clones were on average more numerous among CD8+ T cells than among CD4+ T cells. At doses of 0.1 to 3.0 mg/kg, clonal expansion of both CD4+ and CD8+ T cells in blood was seen between baseline and week 6. In the 0.1-3.0 mg/kg groups, partial responders had among the lowest normalized peripheral clonal expansion, particularly in CD8+ T cells. The antigen specificity of the peripheral T cells that underwent clonal expansion was not determined. Low levels of normalized T-cell clonal expansion were also seen in some patients who did not respond.

CDR3 length: 15 amino acids, cysteine to phenylalanine. This entry keeps only the CDR3 DNA: 45 bases, framed from base 1. V is shortened by 1 base, J by 4 bases, and the region joining them spans 14 bases. The germline V gene sets CDR1 to SGDLS and CDR2 to YYNGEE. The clonotype originates from an adult with an advanced solid tumor such as melanoma, head and neck, liver or kidney cancer. Recombination connected TRBV9 to TRBJ1-2; no D gene can be assigned with confidence. This specimen was CD4+ or CD8+ T cells sorted from blood, taken in a trial of the OX40 agonist ivuxolimab. The DNA sequence is TGTGCCAGCAGCGTAAACCCCGACGTGAGCTATGGCTACACCTTC. This gives the protein CASSVNPDVSYGYTF. The reference TRBV9 and TRBJ1-2 proteins fill in what lies around the CDR3, so the full variable domain reads DSGVTQTPKHLITATGQRVTLRCSPRSGDLSVYWYQQSLDQGLQFLIQYYNGEERAKGNILERFSAQQFPDLHSELNLSSLELGDSALYFCASSVNPDVSYGYTFGSGTRLTVV.